The rows below give T cell receptor beta chains drawn from one sample of a study of T cell responses to AZD1222 COVID-19 vaccine. Profiling relied on immunoSEQ multiplex PCR, and the TCRdb table lists in-frame clones only, not all of them. The sample has more than 90,000 clones, about 80% seen once. The sequences come from peripheral blood, collected on day 0 of AZD1222 vaccination. The source is an adult in good health. The CDR3 runs from the conserved cysteine through the conserved F or W. The listing skips clone size in some rows; elsewhere it reads once, few, many or a size class.

TRBV5-1,.,TRBJ2-2,CASTQMGNTGELFF
TRBV5-1,.,TRBJ2-3,CASSPGTSGTDTQYF
TRBV5-1,.,TRBJ2-3,CASNPMPYGTATTDTQYF
TRBV28,.,TRBJ2-1,CASLGASEQFF
TRBV28,.,TRBJ2-7,CASSLGGYEQYF
TRBV7-8,.,TRBJ1-1,CASSLFYTMNTEAFF
TRBV6-5,.,TRBJ1-3,CASTRRQLSGNTIYF
TRBV7-8,once,TRBJ1-2,CASGLGGNYGYTF
TRBV19,.,TRBJ1-2,CASSMVGRYGYTF
TRBV2,once,TRBJ2-6,CASSALRVGAGANVLTF
TRBV7-6,.,TRBJ1-1,CASSSQSGVNTEAFF
TRBV28,few,TRBJ1-1,CASSPASRGEAFF
TRBV6-6,.,TRBJ2-1,CASSDNEQFF
TRBV20-1,.,TRBJ1-2,CSASTTVRNGYTF
TRBV7-9,.,TRBJ2-7,CASSLSGGSYEQYF
TRBV7-8,.,TRBJ1-5,CASSLRALEIPQHF
TRBV5-1,.,TRBJ1-2,CASSFSLDGYTF
TRBV27,.,TRBJ1-6,CASSFFTGDSPLHF
TRBV2,.,TRBJ2-1,CASSEESSGLNNEQFF
TRBV5-6,.,TRBJ1-1,CESSLNTEAFF
TRBV2,many,TRBJ1-1,CASSILGLNTEAFF
TRBV28,few,TRBJ2-5,CASSLSGTGKETQYF
TRBV15,.,TRBJ1-1,CATSRDANTEAFF
TRBV27,.,TRBJ2-7,CASSPIGRTSGGYEQYF
TRBV29-1,.,TRBJ1-4,CSVEGQGTLFF
TRBV19,.,TRBJ2-4,CASSIYRNIQYF
TRBV7-3,.,TRBJ1-2,CASSDKQGASGYTF
TRBV7-3,.,TRBJ2-1,CASSQGRDNEQFF
TRBV28,.,TRBJ2-7,CASRGQDSMGEQYF
TRBV30,.,TRBJ1-1,CAWSLGPGVYTEAFF
TRBV3-1/TRBV3-2,few,TRBJ2-1,CASSPRTSGSYNEQFF
TRBV5-4,.,TRBJ1-2,CASSLDSYGYTF
TRBV5-6,.,TRBJ2-3,CASSARGYSDTQYF